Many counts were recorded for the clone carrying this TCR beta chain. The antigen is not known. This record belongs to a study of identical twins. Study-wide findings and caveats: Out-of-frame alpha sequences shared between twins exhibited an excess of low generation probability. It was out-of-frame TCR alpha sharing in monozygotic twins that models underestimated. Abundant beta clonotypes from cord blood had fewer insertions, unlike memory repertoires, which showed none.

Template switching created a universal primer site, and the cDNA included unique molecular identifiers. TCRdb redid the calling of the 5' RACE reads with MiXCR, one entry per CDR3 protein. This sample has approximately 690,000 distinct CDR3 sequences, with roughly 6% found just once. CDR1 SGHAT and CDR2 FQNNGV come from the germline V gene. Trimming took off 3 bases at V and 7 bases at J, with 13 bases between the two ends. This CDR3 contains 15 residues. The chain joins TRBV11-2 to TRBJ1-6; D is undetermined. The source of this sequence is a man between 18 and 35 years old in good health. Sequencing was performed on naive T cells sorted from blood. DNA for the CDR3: TGTGCCAGCAGCTTCTCACTACGACTAAATTCACCCCTCCACTTT. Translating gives CASSFSLRLNSPLHF.